The following is a T cell receptor beta chain sequence with its context. One junction end does not reproduce the germline sequence, and a read error may be involved. The CDR3 loop spans 15 amino acids. The germline gives CDR1 KGHSH, CDR2 LQKENI. Only in-frame clones appear in the TCRdb table, and some are missing; sequencing was by immunoSEQ multiplex PCR. The sample lists around 450,000 clones, 70% to 90% occurring once. This specimen belongs to a study of blood T cell repertoires in COVID-19. Study summary: The study drew acute and convalescent COVID-19 samples from the United States, Italy and Spain.

The rearrangement links TRBV18 to TRBJ2-7, with TRBD1 identical over 9 bases. The sequencing input was PBMCs or T cells enriched from blood (not recorded which). The receptor comes from a woman under 30 with acute COVID-19. As DNA, the CDR3 is TGTGCCAGCCCACCGTCACAGGGGGCCTCCTACGAGCAGTACTTC. As protein: CASPPSQGASYEQYF.